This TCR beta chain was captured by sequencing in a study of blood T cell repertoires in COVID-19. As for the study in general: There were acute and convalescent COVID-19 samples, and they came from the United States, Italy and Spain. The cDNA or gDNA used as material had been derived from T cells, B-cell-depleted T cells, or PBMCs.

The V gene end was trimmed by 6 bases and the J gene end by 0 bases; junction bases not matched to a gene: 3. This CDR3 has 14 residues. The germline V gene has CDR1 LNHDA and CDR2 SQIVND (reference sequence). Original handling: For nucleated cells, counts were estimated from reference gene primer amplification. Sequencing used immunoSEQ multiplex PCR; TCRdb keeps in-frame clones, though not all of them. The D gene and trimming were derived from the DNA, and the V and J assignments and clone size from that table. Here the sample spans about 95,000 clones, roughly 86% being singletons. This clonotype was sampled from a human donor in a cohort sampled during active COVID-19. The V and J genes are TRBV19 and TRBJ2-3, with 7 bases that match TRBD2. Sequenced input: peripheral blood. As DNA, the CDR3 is TGTGCCAGTAGGCAGCGGGGTAGCACAGATACGCAGTATTTT. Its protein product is CASRQRGSTDTQYF.